This T cell receptor beta chain was sequenced for a study of blood T cells in healthy people across ages. Overall study findings and caveats: Getting older went along with TCR beta diversity per million T cells dropping roughly linearly.

About this clonotype: What it binds is unknown.

The V gene lost 6 bases and the J gene lost 0 bases, with 11 bases spanning the gap. This CDR3 is 13 amino acids long. The V gene's germline CDR1 is DFQATT and CDR2 SNEGSKA (reference sequence). With a J-beta primer mix and a sample-barcoded 5' primer, a second PCR ran about 6 to 11 cycles. Each CDR3 protein is one row after TCRdb ran MiXCR on the 5' RACE reads. In the table there are over 600,000 distinct CDR3 sequences, 35% to 50% of which are singletons. Sequenced input: blood. This chain uses TRBV20-1 with TRBJ2-5; tentatively, D is TRBD2 (6 bases). The TCR originated in an elderly man in good health. CDR3 bases: TGCAGTGCCGCCGCGGGGAACCAAGAGACCCAGTACTTC. It specifies CSAAAGNQETQYF.